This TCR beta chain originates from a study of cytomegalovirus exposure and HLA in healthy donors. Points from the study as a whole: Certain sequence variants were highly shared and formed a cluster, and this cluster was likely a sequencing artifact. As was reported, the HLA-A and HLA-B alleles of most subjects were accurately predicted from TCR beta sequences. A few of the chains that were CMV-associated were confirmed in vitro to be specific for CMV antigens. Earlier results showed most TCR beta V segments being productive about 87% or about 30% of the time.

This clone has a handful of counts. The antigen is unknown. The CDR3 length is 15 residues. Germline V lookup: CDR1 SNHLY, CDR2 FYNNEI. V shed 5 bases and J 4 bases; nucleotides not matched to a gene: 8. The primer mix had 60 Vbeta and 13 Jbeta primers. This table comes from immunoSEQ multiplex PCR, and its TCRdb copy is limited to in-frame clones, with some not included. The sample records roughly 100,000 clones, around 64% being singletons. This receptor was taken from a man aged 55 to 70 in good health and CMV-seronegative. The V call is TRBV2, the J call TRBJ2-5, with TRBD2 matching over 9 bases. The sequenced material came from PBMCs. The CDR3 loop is CASSPETSGRETQYF. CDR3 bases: TGTGCCAGCAGTCCCGAGACTAGCGGCAGAGAGACCCAGTACTTC.